Listed here is a single TCR beta chain. As yet, its antigen is unknown. This table comes from immunoSEQ multiplex PCR, and its TCRdb copy is limited to in-frame clones, with some not included. The repertoire holds about 76,000 clones, about 89% seen once, with over 5.5% in the top ten. CDR1 is MNHNS, CDR2 SASEGT, per germline. V was clipped by 6 bases and J by 7 bases; unmatched bases: 4. The CDR3 is made up of 15 amino acids. The sample belongs to a study of radiation and T cells in renal cell carcinoma. Findings and limits, study-wide: From baseline, blood top tumor clonotypes peaked at 2 weeks post-radiation.

As to time point: blood 4 weeks post-SBRT, at nephrectomy. As to treatment: 15 Gy SBRT to primary tumor, nephrectomy 4 weeks later. Nephrectomy followed 15 Gy stereotactic body radiation by 4 weeks. The specimen was blood, collected from a patient whose treatment included radiotherapy and nephrectomy. This TCR came from a woman in her 70s with renal cell carcinoma. The chain employs TRBV6-1 and TRBJ2-2; TRBD2 matches 14 bases. CDR3 in DNA: TGTGCCAGCAGGACTAGCGGGGGGGCCAACGGGGAGCTGTTTTTT. It yields the protein CASRTSGGANGELFF.